This TCR beta chain was sequenced during a study of T cells in Graves' hyperthyroidism and ophthalmopathy. About the research overall: Blood was drawn when the patient was first diagnosed and still untreated. Points from the study as a whole: Within blood appeared most thyroid clonotypes that had expanded above 0.001.

Many counts were recorded for this clonotype. The antigen remains unidentified. Germline CDR1 and CDR2: MDHEN and SYDVKM. There are 15 residues in the CDR3. Trimming took off 6 bases at V and 5 bases at J, with 20 bases between the two ends. There were TCR beta CDR3 regions amplified from RNA transcripts. The HTBI primer set drove a first-round RT-PCR of the TCR CDR3. MiXCR, applied by TCRdb to the multiplex PCR reads, yields one record per CDR3 protein. The data contain over 650,000 distinct CDR3 sequences, 15% to 20% of them seen just once; the ten biggest clones take up approximately 8.4%. Those with hyperthyroidism were 18 to 65 years old, newly diagnosed, and ill for under 2 months. Together with thyroid ultrasound, orbital computed tomography, serum thyroxine and TRAb, clinical symptoms were used for diagnoses.

The sequencing sample was made of blood. The V and J genes are TRBV28 and TRBJ2-7, with a tentative D call TRBD1 (6 bases). The receptor's source is a young man with Graves' hyperthyroidism. In nucleotides, the CDR3 is TGTGCCAGCAGCTCCCCCCCTGGTCAGGGGAACGAGCAGTACTTC. It specifies CASSSPPGQGNEQYF.